Listed below are T cell receptor beta chains from one sample, sequenced in a study of breast tumors, draining lymph nodes, adjacent tissues. From the multiplex PCR reads, TCRdb called clonotypes with MiXCR, one entry per CDR3 protein. The sample contains about 200,000 distinct CDR3 sequences, around 29% of which appear only once. The specimen was axillary lymph node tissue. These TCRs come from a female donor with breast cancer. Some clones in this sample may be carry-over from other donors' samples. The CDR3 runs from the conserved cysteine through the conserved F or W. The D gene is left open where the match is weak. Where a row states a size, it is once, few, many or the class of an expanded clone; other rows omit it.

V	J	size	D	CDR3	DNA
TRBV7-2	TRBJ2-4	.	TRBD2	CASSPGTSGINIQYF	TGTGCCAGCAGCCCCGGGACTAGCGGGATAAACATTCAGTACTTC
TRBV19	TRBJ2-1	many	.	CASSIGVGYNEQFF	TGTGCCAGTAGTATAGGGGTAGGGTACAATGAGCAGTTCTTC
TRBV18	TRBJ2-4	.	.	CASSPDYGGENIQYF	TGTGCCAGCTCACCTGATTACGGGGGTGAAAACATTCAGTACTTC
TRBV20-1	TRBJ2-7	many	.	CSARRATGRAGGYEQYF	TGCAGTGCTAGGAGGGCCACGGGCCGGGCCGGGGGCTACGAGCAGTACTTC
TRBV5-6	TRBJ2-2	.	TRBD1	CASSPTGATGELFF	TGTGCCAGCAGCCCTACAGGGGCCACCGGGGAGCTGTTTTTT
TRBV9	TRBJ1-2	many	TRBD1	CASSAAGGYYGYTF	TGTGCCAGCAGCGCAGCAGGGGGATACTATGGCTACACCTTC
TRBV6-1	TRBJ1-2	many	TRBD1	CASSERTGANYGYTF	TGTGCCAGCAGTGAACGGACAGGGGCCAACTATGGCTACACCTTC
TRBV20-1	TRBJ1-5	.	.	CSASDGHLSNQPQHF	TGCAGTGCTAGCGACGGGCACCTTAGCAATCAGCCCCAGCATTTT
TRBV6-6	TRBJ2-7	few	.	CASSHPPGTASYEQYF	TGTGCCAGCAGTCACCCGCCCGGGACTGCTTCCTACGAGCAGTACTTC
TRBV7-9	TRBJ1-2	many	.	CASSLWTVDGYTF	TGTGCCAGCAGCTTATGGACAGTGGATGGCTACACCTTC
TRBV2	TRBJ2-4	few	.	CASSEKNIQYF	TGTGCCAGCAGTGAAAAGAACATTCAGTACTTC
TRBV9	TRBJ1-1	.	.	CASSVESGTEAFF	TGTGCCAGCAGCGTAGAGAGCGGCACTGAAGCTTTCTTT
TRBV6-5	TRBJ2-2	many	TRBD2	CASSSSGRVPGELFF	TGTGCCAGCAGTTCTAGCGGGAGGGTACCCGGGGAGCTGTTTTTT
TRBV20-1	TRBJ2-7	many	TRBD2	CSARGTSELKGDPYEQYF	TGCAGTGCTAGGGGGACTAGCGAACTCAAGGGAGATCCCTACGAGCAGTACTTC
TRBV20-1	TRBJ2-4	.	.	CSARDDRRLAKNIQYF	TGCAGTGCTAGAGATGATCGGCGTTTAGCCAAAAACATTCAGTACTTC
TRBV5-1	TRBJ2-1	few	.	CASSFNPTRGSLSYNEQFF	TGCGCCAGCAGCTTTAATCCGACTAGGGGCAGCCTCTCCTACAATGAGCAGTTCTTC
TRBV7-6	TRBJ1-4	many	.	CASSTRAWGEKLFF	TGTGCCAGCAGCACAAGGGCTTGGGGTGAAAAACTGTTTTTT
TRBV20-1	TRBJ2-3	many	TRBD2	CSATGLAGEDTQYF	TGCAGTGCAACGGGACTAGCGGGAGAGGATACGCAGTATTTT
TRBV24-1	TRBJ2-5	many	TRBD2	CATSESLAGEGETQYF	TGTGCCACCAGTGAGTCACTAGCGGGAGAGGGTGAGACCCAGTACTTC
TRBV6-1	TRBJ1-5	many	TRBD1	CASRDYDRGRNQPQHF	TGTGCCAGCAGGGATTACGACAGGGGACGCAATCAGCCCCAGCATTTT
TRBV30	TRBJ1-5	many	TRBD1	CAWSVQGNQPQHF	TGTGCCTGGAGTGTACAGGGGAATCAGCCCCAGCATTTT
TRBV18	TRBJ2-7	many	.	CASSPRPPGTINEQYF	TGTGCCAGCTCACCACGGCCTCCAGGGACGATCAACGAGCAGTACTTC
TRBV5-1	TRBJ2-7	many	.	CASSIRLDSYEQYF	TGCGCCAGCAGCATAAGACTAGACTCCTACGAGCAGTACTTC
TRBV6-6	TRBJ2-1	.	TRBD2	CASSRTSGGPYNEQFF	TGTGCCAGCAGCCGGACTAGCGGGGGTCCCTACAATGAGCAGTTCTTC
TRBV5-5	TRBJ1-2	.	TRBD1	CASNVAGQGAGYTF	TGTGCCAGCAACGTAGCGGGACAGGGGGCAGGCTACACCTTC
TRBV6-4	TRBJ1-6	.	TRBD1	CASSVRQGGRSYNSPLHF	TGTGCCAGCAGTGTTAGACAGGGGGGCCGATCCTATAATTCACCCCTCCACTTT
TRBV20-1	TRBJ1-6	.	.	CSARGTSGRASSYNSPLHF	TGCAGTGCTAGAGGGACTAGCGGGAGGGCTAGCTCCTACAATTCACCCCTCCACTTT
TRBV6-2/TRBV6-3	TRBJ1-2	many	.	CASSYPHGYTF	TGTGCCAGCAGTTACCCTCATGGCTACACCTTC
TRBV11-2	TRBJ2-5	many	.	CASNVEAGKTQYF	TGTGCCAGCAACGTAGAGGCGGGAAAGACCCAGTACTTC
TRBV3-1	TRBJ1-6	many	.	CASSQGGASSYNSPLHF	TGTGCCAGCAGCCAAGGGGGGGCGAGCTCCTATAATTCACCCCTCCACTTT
TRBV27	TRBJ1-5	.	.	CASSLTHDQPQHF	TGTGCCAGCAGTTTAACCCACGATCAGCCCCAGCATTTT
TRBV27	TRBJ2-1	.	.	CASSLSGPDHNEQFF	TGTGCCAGCAGTTTAAGCGGGCCAGACCACAATGAGCAGTTCTTC
TRBV12-3/TRBV12-4	TRBJ1-4	many	.	CASRPWDGEKLFF	TGTGCCAGCAGACCCTGGGACGGAGAAAAACTGTTTTTT
TRBV4-3	TRBJ2-3	many	TRBD2	CASSQDFLAASTDTQYF	TGCGCCAGCAGCCAAGACTTCCTAGCGGCTAGCACAGATACGCAGTATTTT
TRBV20-1	TRBJ2-7	many	TRBD2	CSARDPSSGVGEQYF	TGCAGTGCTAGAGATCCTTCTAGCGGGGTTGGGGAGCAGTACTTC
TRBV10-2	TRBJ2-1	many	.	CASSAPGYEQFF	TGCGCCAGCAGTGCGCCCGGCTATGAGCAGTTCTTC
TRBV7-2	TRBJ2-3	.	.	CASSQEGAGMSDTQYF	TGCGCCAGCAGCCAAGAAGGGGCAGGGATGTCCGATACGCAGTATTTT
TRBV5-1	TRBJ1-2	many	.	CASSLDRVGYTF	TGCGCCAGCAGCTTGGACAGGGTCGGCTACACCTTC
TRBV2	TRBJ1-6	.	.	CASRAGENSPLHF	TGTGCCAGCCGGGCAGGGGAGAATTCACCCCTCCACTTT
TRBV15	TRBJ2-3	many	.	CATSRGRERTDTQYF	TGTGCCACCAGCAGAGGTCGGGAAAGGACAGATACGCAGTATTTT
TRBV6-5	TRBJ1-4	.	TRBD1	CASSYSGQRNEKLFF	TGTGCCAGCAGTTACTCGGGACAGCGTAATGAAAAACTGTTTTTT
TRBV3-1	TRBJ2-5	many	TRBD2	CASSQVASGRADETQYF	TGTGCCAGCAGCCAAGTGGCTAGCGGGAGGGCCGATGAGACCCAGTACTTC
TRBV28	TRBJ2-5	few	TRBD1	CASSKTGAAEETQYF	TGTGCCAGCAGTAAGACAGGGGCCGCGGAGGAGACCCAGTACTTC
TRBV20-1	TRBJ2-1	once	TRBD2	CSARAPGLGLYNEQFF	TGCAGTGCTAGAGCCCCGGGACTAGGTCTGTACAATGAGCAGTTCTTC
TRBV20-1	TRBJ2-3	many	TRBD2	CSAREGGLAVKGTDTQYF	TGCAGTGCTAGAGAGGGGGGACTAGCGGTAAAAGGGACAGATACGCAGTATTTT
TRBV29-1	TRBJ2-7	.	.	CSVEEGETYEQYF	TGCAGCGTTGAAGAGGGGGAGACCTACGAGCAGTACTTC
TRBV20-1	TRBJ2-1	many	TRBD1	CSARRDRSFNEQFF	TGCAGTGCTAGAAGGGACAGGAGTTTCAATGAGCAGTTCTTC